The clone carrying this T cell receptor beta chain was counted only a few times. Its specificity is unknown. The data stem from a study of blood T cells in healthy people across ages. Overall study findings and caveats: TCR beta diversity tracked closely with naive T cell percentage.

The second PCR ran roughly 6 to 11 cycles with a sample-barcoded 5' primer and J-beta primers. TCRdb re-analysed the 5' RACE reads in MiXCR, keeping a single row per CDR3 protein. This table has approximately 1.5 million distinct CDR3 sequences, 42% appearing once. The TCR originated in a woman aged 18-35 years in good health. The material sequenced was blood.

The CDR3 DNA sequence: TGTGCCAGCAGCTTAAGGGACAGCGGGACCTACGAGCAGTACTTC. As protein: CASSLRDSGTYEQYF. The chain employs TRBV7-2 and TRBJ2-7; TRBD1 or TRBD2 may be the D gene (7 bases each). Germline V CDR1 and CDR2: SGHTA, FQGNSA. V gave up 2 bases and J gave up 2 bases, with 13 bases separating them. This CDR3 has 15 residues. The entire variable domain, with the rest obtained from reference TRBV7-2 and TRBJ2-7, is as follows: GAGVSQSPSNKVTEKGKDVELRCDPISGHTALYWYRQSLGQGLEFLIYFQGNSAPDKSGLPSDRFSAERTGGSVSTLTIQRTQQEDSAVYLCASSLRDSGTYEQYFGPGTRLTVT.